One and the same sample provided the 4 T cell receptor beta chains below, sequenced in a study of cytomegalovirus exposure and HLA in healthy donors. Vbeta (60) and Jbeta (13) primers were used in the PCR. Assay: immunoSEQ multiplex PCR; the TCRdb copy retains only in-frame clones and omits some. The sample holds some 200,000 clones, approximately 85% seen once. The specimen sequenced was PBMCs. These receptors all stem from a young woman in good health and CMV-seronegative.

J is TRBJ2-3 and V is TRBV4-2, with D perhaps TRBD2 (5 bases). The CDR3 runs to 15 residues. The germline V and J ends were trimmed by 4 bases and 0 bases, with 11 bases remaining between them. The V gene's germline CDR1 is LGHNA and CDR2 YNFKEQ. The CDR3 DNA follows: TGTGCCAGCAGCCCTCGCAGGACTAGCACAGATACGCAGTATTTT. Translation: CASSPRRTSTDTQYF.

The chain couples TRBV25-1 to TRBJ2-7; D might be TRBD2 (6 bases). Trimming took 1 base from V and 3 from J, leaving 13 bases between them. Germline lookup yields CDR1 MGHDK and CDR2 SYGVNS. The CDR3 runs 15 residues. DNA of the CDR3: TGTGCCAGCAGTGAATCGGCGGGGCGCTTCTACGAGCAGTACTTC. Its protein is CASSESAGRFYEQYF.

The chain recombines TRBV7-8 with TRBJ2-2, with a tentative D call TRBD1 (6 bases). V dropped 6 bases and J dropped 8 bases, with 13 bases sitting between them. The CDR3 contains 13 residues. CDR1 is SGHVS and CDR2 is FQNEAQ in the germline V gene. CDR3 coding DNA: TGTGCCAGCAGTTACACTGACAGGGGGGAGCTGTTTTTT. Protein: CASSYTDRGELFF.

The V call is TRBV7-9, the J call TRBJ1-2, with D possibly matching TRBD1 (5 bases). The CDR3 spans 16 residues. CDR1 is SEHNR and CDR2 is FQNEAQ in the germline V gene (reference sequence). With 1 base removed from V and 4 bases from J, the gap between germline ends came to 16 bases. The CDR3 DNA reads TGTGCCAGCAGCTTAGAAGACTCTGACAGCTCCTATGGCTACACCTTC. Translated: CASSLEDSDSSYGYTF.